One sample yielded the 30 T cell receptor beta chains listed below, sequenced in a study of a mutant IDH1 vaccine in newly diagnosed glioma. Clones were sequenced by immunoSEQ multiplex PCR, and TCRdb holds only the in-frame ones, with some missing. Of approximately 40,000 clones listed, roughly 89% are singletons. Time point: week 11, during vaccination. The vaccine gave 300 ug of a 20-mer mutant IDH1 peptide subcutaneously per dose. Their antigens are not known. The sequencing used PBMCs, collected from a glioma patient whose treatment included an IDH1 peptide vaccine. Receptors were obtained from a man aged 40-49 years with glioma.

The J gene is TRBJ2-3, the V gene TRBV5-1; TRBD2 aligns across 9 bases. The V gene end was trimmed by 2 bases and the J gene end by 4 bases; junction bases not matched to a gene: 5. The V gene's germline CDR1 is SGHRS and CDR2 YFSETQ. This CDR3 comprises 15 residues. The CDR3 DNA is TGCGCCAGCAGCTTTTCAGCGGGAGGCTCAGATACGCAGTATTTT. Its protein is CASSFSAGGSDTQYF.

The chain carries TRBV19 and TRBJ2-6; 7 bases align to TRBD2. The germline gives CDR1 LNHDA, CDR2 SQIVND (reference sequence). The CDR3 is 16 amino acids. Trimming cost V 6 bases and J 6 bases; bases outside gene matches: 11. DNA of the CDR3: TGTGCCAGTAGAACTGGGGGGGTTCAAGAGGCCAACGTCCTGACTTTC. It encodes CASRTGGVQEANVLTF.

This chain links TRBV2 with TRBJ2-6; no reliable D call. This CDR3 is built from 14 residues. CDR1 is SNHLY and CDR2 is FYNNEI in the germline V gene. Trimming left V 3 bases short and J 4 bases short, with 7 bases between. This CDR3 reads CASSDPAGANVLTF. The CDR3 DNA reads TGTGCCAGCAGTGATCCGGCGGGGGCCAACGTCCTGACTTTC.

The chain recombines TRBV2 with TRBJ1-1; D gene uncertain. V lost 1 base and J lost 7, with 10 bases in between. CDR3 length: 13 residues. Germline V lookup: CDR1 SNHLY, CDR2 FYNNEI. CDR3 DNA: TGTGCCAGCAGTGAAGGGAGTTCGGATGAAGCTTTCTTT. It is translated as CASSEGSSDEAFF.

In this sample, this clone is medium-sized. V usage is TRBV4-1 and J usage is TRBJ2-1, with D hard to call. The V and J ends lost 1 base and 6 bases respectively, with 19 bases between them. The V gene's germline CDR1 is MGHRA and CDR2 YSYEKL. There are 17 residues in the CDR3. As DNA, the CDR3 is TGCGCCAGCAGCCAAGGTCTATTCACCATAGCTTTCAATGAGCAGTTCTTC. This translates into CASSQGLFTIAFNEQFF.

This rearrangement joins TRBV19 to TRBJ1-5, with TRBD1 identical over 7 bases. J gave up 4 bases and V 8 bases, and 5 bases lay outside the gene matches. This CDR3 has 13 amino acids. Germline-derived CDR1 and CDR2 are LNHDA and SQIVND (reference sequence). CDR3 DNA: TGTGCCAGTCATTCGACAGGGAATCAGCCCCAGCATTTT. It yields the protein CASHSTGNQPQHF.

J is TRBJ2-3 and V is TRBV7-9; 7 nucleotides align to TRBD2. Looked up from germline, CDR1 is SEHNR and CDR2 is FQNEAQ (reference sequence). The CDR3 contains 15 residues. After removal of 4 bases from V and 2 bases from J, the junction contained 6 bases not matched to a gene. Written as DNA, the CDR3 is TGTGCCAGCAGCTCGAGACTAGCAGCCACAGATACGCAGTATTTT. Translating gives CASSSRLAATDTQYF.

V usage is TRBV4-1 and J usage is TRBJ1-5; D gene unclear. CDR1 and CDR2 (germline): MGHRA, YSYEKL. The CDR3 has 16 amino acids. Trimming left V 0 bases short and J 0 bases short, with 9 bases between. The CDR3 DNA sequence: TGCGCCAGCAGCCAAGAATGGAGTTATAGCAATCAGCCCCAGCATTTT. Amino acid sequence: CASSQEWSYSNQPQHF.

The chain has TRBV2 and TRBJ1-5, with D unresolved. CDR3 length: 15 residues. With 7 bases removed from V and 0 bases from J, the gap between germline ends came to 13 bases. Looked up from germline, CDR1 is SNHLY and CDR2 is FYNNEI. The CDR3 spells CASTLTVTSNQPQHF. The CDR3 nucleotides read TGTGCCAGCACCCTGACGGTCACTAGCAATCAGCCCCAGCATTTT.

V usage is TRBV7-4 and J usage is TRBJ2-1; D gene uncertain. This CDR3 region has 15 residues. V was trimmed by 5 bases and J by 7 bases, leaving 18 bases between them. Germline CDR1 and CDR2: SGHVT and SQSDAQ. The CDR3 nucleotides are TGTGCCAGCAGCCATTTCAGGATCCTCGGAAATGAGCAGTTCTTC. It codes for CASSHFRILGNEQFF.

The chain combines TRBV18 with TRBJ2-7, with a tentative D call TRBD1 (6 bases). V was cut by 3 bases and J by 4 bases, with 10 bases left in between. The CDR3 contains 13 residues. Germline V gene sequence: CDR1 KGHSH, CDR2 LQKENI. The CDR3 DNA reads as TGTGCCAGCTCACCGGGACAAGAGTACGAGCAGTACTTC. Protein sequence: CASSPGQEYEQYF.

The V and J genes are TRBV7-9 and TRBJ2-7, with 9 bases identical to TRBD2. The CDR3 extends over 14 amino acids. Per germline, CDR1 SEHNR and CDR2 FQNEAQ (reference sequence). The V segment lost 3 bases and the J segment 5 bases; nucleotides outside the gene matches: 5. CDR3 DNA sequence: TGTGCCAGCAGCTTGGCTAGCGGGAACCACGAGCAGTACTTC. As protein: CASSLASGNHEQYF.

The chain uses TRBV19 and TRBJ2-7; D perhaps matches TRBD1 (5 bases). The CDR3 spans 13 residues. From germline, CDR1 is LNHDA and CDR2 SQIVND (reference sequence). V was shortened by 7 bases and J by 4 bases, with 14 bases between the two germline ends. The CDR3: CASTAGPGYEQYF. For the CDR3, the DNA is TGTGCCAGTACCGCAGGGCCGGGTTACGAGCAGTACTTC.

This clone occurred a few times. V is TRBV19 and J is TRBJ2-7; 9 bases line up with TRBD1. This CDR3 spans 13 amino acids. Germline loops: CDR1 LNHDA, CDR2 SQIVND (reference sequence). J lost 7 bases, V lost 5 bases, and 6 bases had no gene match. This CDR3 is CASSLGTGTEQYF. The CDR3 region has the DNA TGTGCCAGTAGTTTGGGGACAGGGACAGAGCAGTACTTC. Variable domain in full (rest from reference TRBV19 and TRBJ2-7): DGGITQSPKYLFRKEGQNVTLSCEQNLNHDAMYWYRQDPGQGLRLIYYSQIVNDFQKGDIAEGYSVSREKKESFPLTVTSAQKNPTAFYLCASSLGTGTEQYFGPGTRLTVT.

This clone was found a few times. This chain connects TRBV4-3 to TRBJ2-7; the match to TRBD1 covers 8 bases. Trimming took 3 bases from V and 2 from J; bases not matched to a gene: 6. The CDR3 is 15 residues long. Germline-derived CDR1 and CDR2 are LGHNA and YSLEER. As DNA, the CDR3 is TGCGCCAGCAGCCACACGGACAGGGCTCCCTACGAGCAGTACTTC. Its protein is CASSHTDRAPYEQYF.

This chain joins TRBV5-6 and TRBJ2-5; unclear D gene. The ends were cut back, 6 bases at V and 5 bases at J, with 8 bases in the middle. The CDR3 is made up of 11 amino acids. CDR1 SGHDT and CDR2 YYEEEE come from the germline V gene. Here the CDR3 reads CASTRSETQYF. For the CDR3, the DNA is TGTGCCAGCACCCGTTCTGAGACCCAGTACTTC.

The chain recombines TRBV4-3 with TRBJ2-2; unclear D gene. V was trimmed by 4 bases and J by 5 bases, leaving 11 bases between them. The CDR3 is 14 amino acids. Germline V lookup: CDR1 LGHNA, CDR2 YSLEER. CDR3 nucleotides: TGCGCCAGCAGCCGACGGACCGTTACCGGGGAGCTGTTTTTT. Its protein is CASSRRTVTGELFF.

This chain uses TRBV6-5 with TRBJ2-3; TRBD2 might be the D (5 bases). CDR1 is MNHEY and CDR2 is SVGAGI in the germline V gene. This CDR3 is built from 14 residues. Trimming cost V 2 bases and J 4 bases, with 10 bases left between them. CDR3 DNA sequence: TGTGCCAGCAGTTACGAGAGGGTGGCAGATACGCAGTATTTT. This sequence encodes CASSYERVADTQYF.

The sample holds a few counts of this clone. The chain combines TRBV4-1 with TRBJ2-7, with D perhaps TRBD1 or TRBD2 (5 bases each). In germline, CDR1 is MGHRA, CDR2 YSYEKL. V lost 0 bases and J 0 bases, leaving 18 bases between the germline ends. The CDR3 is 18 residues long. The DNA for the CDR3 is TGCGCCAGCAGCCAAGAAGGAATTATGGGACGGAGCTCCTACGAGCAGTACTTC. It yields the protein CASSQEGIMGRSSYEQYF.

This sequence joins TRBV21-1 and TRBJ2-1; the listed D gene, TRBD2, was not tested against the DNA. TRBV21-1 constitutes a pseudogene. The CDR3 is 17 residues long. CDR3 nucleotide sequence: TGTGCCAGCAGCAAAGAGGGACTAGCGGGAGCAGACAATGAGCAGTTCTTC. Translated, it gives CASSKEGLAGADNEQFF.

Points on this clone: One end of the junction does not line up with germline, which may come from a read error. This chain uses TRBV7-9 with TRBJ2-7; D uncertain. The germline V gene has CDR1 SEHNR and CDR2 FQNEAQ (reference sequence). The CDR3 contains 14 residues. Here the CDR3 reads CASSLETTPAEECF. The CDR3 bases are TGTGCCAGCAGCCTTGAAACAACTCCGGCCGAGGAGTGCTTC.

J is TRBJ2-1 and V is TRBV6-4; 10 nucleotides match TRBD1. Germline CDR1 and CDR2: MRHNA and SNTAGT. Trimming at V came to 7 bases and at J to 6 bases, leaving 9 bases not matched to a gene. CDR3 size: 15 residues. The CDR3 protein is CASKPGTGDVNEQFF. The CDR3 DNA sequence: TGTGCCAGCAAACCGGGGACAGGGGATGTCAATGAGCAGTTCTTC.

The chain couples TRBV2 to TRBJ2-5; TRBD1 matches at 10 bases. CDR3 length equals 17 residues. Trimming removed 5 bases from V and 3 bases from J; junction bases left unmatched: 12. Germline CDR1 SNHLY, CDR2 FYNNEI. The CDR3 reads CASSSPVDRGLEETQYF. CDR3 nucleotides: TGTGCCAGCAGTTCCCCTGTCGACAGGGGGCTAGAAGAGACCCAGTACTTC.

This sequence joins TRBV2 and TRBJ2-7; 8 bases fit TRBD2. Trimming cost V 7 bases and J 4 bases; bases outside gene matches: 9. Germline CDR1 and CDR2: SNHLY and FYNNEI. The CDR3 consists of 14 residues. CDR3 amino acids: CASTPRAGGYEQYF. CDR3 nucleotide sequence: TGTGCCAGCACTCCTCGGGCGGGAGGTTACGAGCAGTACTTC. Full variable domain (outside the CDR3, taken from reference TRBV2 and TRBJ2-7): EPEVTQTPSHQVTQMGQEVILRCVPISNHLYFYWYRQILGQKVEFLVSFYNNEISEKSEIFDDQFSVERPDGSNFTLKIRSTKLEDSAMYFCASTPRAGGYEQYFGPGTRLTVT.

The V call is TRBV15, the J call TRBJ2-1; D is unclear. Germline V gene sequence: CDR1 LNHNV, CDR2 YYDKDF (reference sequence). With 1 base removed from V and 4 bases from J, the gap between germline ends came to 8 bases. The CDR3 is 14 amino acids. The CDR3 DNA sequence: TGTGCCACCAGCAGAGCGGGCAAATACAATGAGCAGTTCTTC. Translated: CATSRAGKYNEQFF. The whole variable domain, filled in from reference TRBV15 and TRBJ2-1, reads DAMVIQNPRYQVTQFGKPVTLSCSQTLNHNVMYWYQQKSSQAPKLLFHYYDKDFNNEADTPDNFQSRRPNTSFCFLDIRSPGLGDTAMYLCATSRAGKYNEQFFGPGTRLTVL.

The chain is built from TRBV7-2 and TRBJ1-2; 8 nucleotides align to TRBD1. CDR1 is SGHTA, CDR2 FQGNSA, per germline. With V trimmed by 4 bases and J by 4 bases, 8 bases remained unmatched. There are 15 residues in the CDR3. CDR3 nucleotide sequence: TGTGCCAGCAGCTCGGCTGGACAGGGCGGCTATGGCTACACCTTC. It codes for CASSSAGQGGYGYTF.

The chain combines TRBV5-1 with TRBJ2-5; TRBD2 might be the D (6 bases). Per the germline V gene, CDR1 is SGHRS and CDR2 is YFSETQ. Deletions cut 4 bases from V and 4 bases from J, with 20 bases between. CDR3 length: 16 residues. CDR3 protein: CASSRRTIRELETQYF. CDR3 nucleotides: TGCGCCAGCAGCCGGCGGACTATCCGGGAGTTAGAGACCCAGTACTTC.

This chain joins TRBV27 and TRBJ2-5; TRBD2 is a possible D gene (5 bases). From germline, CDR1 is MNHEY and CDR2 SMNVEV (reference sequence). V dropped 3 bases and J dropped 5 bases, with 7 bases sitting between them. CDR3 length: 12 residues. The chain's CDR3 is CASSFGGETQYF. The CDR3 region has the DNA TGTGCCAGCAGTTTCGGCGGGGAGACCCAGTACTTC.

The CDR3 protein is CASSLFEVRDRGREQYF. The DNA of the CDR3 is TGTGCCAGCAGTTTATTCGAGGTCCGGGACAGGGGACGCGAGCAGTACTTC. V is TRBV27 and J is TRBJ2-7; 10 bases map to TRBD1. Germline trimming cut 1 base from V and 6 bases from J; bases unmatched to any gene: 12. This CDR3 has 17 residues. Per the germline V gene, CDR1 is MNHEY and CDR2 is SMNVEV (reference sequence).

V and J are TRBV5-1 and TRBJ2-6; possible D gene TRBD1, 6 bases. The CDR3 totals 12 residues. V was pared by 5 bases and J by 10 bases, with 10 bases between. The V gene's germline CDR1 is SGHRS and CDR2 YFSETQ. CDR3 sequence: CASRITGNVLTF. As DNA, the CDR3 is TGCGCCAGCAGAATTACAGGGAACGTCCTGACTTTC.